A single sample gave rise to the 29 T cell receptor beta chains below, sequenced in a study of Ad26.COV2.S vaccination and SARS-CoV-2 variants. Produced via immunoSEQ multiplex PCR; TCRdb's table is partial and in-frame only. The sample yields hundreds of thousands of clones, under 90% seen once. As for treatment: 19 received Ad26.COV2.S at low or high dose, single or two shots; 5 received placebo; per-sample allocation not given. Sample collection was performed on day 63 after the first vaccine or placebo injection. Source: peripheral blood, taken in a trial of Ad26.COV2.S vaccine versus placebo. These receptors all stem from a person aged 18-60 years who received the Ad26.COV2.S COVID-19 vaccine or a placebo.

The chain is built from TRBV10-3 and TRBJ1-6, with TRBD1 matching 8 bases. Per germline, CDR1 ENHRY and CDR2 SYGVKD. The J segment lost 5 bases and the V segment lost 5 bases, leaving 5 bases of the junction unmatched. The CDR3 extends over 15 amino acids. The CDR3 reads CAISSGQGNNSPLHF. Written as DNA, the CDR3 is TGTGCCATCAGTTCAGGACAGGGCAATAATTCACCCCTCCACTTT.

This clone has only a few counts. The chain carries TRBV7-9 and TRBJ2-7, with TRBD2 identical over 12 bases. From germline, CDR1 is SEHNR and CDR2 FQNEAQ (reference sequence). The junction had 9 bases not matched to a gene; V was cut back by 1 base and J by 2 bases. This CDR3 region has 18 residues. The CDR3, as DNA: TGTGCCAGCAGCTTAGGAGGGGGACTAGCGGGTTTTACCTACGAGCAGTACTTC. It yields the protein CASSLGGGLAGFTYEQYF.

The J gene is TRBJ1-1, the V gene TRBV9; D possibly corresponds to TRBD1 (5 bases). Germline V CDR1 and CDR2: SGDLS, YYNGEE. Deletions cut 2 bases from V and 3 bases from J, with 20 bases between. The CDR3 has 17 residues. The CDR3 sequence: CASSVDFYPEGHTEAFF. CDR3 in DNA: TGTGCCAGCAGCGTCGATTTCTACCCAGAGGGGCACACTGAAGCTTTCTTT.

This clone was observed once. The chain carries TRBV6-5 and TRBJ2-1, with TRBD2 matching over 12 bases. Looked up from germline, CDR1 is MNHEY and CDR2 is SVGAGI. Unmatched junction bases numbered 3, after V lost 0 bases and J lost 6 bases. The CDR3 runs 16 residues. The CDR3, as DNA: TGTGCCAGCAGTTACTCGACTAGCGGGAGTGGCAATGAGCAGTTCTTC. This encodes CASSYSTSGSGNEQFF.

The rearrangement uses TRBV15 and TRBJ2-7; D is undetermined. V was pared by 0 bases and J by 5 bases, with 14 bases between. Germline V lookup: CDR1 LNHNV, CDR2 YYDKDF (reference sequence). The CDR3 sequence is 15 residues long. CDR3 in amino acids: CATSRDPPLRDEQYF. CDR3 nucleotide sequence: TGTGCCACCAGCAGAGATCCCCCTCTCCGGGACGAGCAGTACTTC. Based on the CDR3 plus reference TRBV15 and TRBJ2-7, the full variable domain is DAMVIQNPRYQVTQFGKPVTLSCSQTLNHNVMYWYQQKSSQAPKLLFHYYDKDFNNEADTPDNFQSRRPNTSFCFLDIRSPGLGDTAMYLCATSRDPPLRDEQYFGPGTRLTVT.

J is TRBJ1-4 and V is TRBV5-5, with no clear D. There are 15 residues in the CDR3. Trimming took 0 bases from V and 0 from J, leaving 6 bases between them. Germline loops: CDR1 SGHKS, CDR2 YYEKEE (reference sequence). CDR3: CASSLGASTNEKLFF. CDR3 sequence (DNA): TGTGCCAGCAGCTTGGGGGCATCAACTAATGAAAAACTGTTTTTT.

This chain joins TRBV5-1 and TRBJ1-5; maybe TRBD1 (5 bases). The germline V gene has CDR1 SGHRS and CDR2 YFSETQ. The CDR3 runs to 15 residues. The V end was cut by 4 bases, the J end by 1 base, with 12 bases between. CDR3 nucleotide sequence: TGCGCCAGCAGCCGGGACCCCTTGAGCAATCAGCCCCAGCATTTT. It encodes CASSRDPLSNQPQHF.

The chain is built from TRBV29-1 and TRBJ2-7, with D possibly being TRBD1 or TRBD2 (5 bases each). The germline V and J ends were trimmed by 0 bases and 6 bases, with 9 bases remaining between them. The germline V gene encodes CDR1 SQVTM and CDR2 ANQGSEA. The CDR3 covers 12 residues. CDR3 amino acids: CSVEDPGAEQYF. CDR3 in DNA: TGCAGCGTTGAAGATCCCGGGGCCGAGCAGTACTTC.

This chain joins TRBV12-3 or TRBV12-4 and TRBJ1-1; D is unresolved. The CDR3 has 11 amino acids. V was pared by 8 bases and J by 5 bases, with 9 bases between. CDR3: CASRVETEAFF. The DNA of the CDR3 is TGTGCCAGCCGGGTAGAGACTGAAGCTTTCTTT.

The sample holds one count of this clone. This chain uses TRBV15 with TRBJ1-2, with D maybe TRBD1 (5 bases). The V end was cut by 5 bases, the J end by 7 bases, with 8 bases between. The germline V gene encodes CDR1 LNHNV and CDR2 YYDKDF (reference sequence). The CDR3 loop spans 11 amino acids. CDR3 loop: CATSPGSGYTF. The CDR3 DNA is TGTGCCACCAGCCCAGGGTCTGGCTACACCTTC.

The chain is built from TRBV5-1 and TRBJ2-2; possible D gene TRBD1, 6 bases. With 2 bases removed from V and 1 base from J, the gap between germline ends came to 9 bases. The CDR3 contains 15 residues. Germline lookup yields CDR1 SGHRS and CDR2 YFSETQ. The CDR3 DNA reads TGCGCCAGCAGCTTACAGGGTAGGAACACCGGGGAGCTGTTTTTT. Its translation: CASSLQGRNTGELFF.

CDR3: CASSIAGLAWSTDTQYF. The CDR3 region has the DNA TGTGCCAGCAGCATTGCGGGACTAGCGTGGAGCACAGATACGCAGTATTTT. The chain combines TRBV7-2 with TRBJ2-3; 10 nucleotides agree with TRBD2. J lost 0 bases, V lost 5 bases, and 8 bases had no gene match. The CDR3 length is 17 residues. Germline CDR1 and CDR2: SGHTA and FQGNSA.

This clone was recorded only once. The chain combines TRBV7-9 with TRBJ1-2, with 10 bases that match TRBD1. Germline values: CDR1 SEHNR, CDR2 FQNEAQ (reference sequence). V gave up 1 base and J gave up 4 bases; unmatched junction bases: 3. The CDR3 runs 15 residues. CDR3 residues: CASSLGTGGAYGYTF. The CDR3 bases are TGTGCCAGCAGCTTAGGGACAGGGGGTGCCTATGGCTACACCTTC.

The chain couples TRBV6-5 to TRBJ1-2; the D gene is possibly TRBD1 (6 bases). The V gene lost 4 bases and the J gene lost 7 bases, with 13 bases spanning the gap. Germline CDR1 is MNHEY and CDR2 is SVGAGI. The CDR3 is 13 amino acids. CDR3 protein: CASSLTGKLGYTF. The CDR3, as DNA: TGTGCCAGCAGTTTGACAGGAAAGCTTGGCTACACCTTC.

This chain connects TRBV5-4 to TRBJ2-5, with a weak D call TRBD1 (6 bases). V was shortened by 3 bases and J by 3 bases, with 15 bases between the two germline ends. The germline CDR1 and CDR2 sequences are SGHNT and YYREEE (reference sequence). The CDR3 has 15 residues. CDR3 amino acids: CASSSEGAGEETQYF. The DNA for the CDR3 is TGTGCCAGCAGCTCGGAAGGGGCAGGGGAAGAGACCCAGTACTTC.

The chain employs TRBV5-6 and TRBJ2-1; 13 bases map to TRBD2. V lost 5 bases and J lost 4; bases outside the gene matches: 3. This CDR3 has 15 amino acids. Germline V gives CDR1 SGHDT, CDR2 YYEEEE. CDR3 sequence: CASSRLAGGYNEQFF. The CDR3 bases are TGTGCCAGCAGTCGACTAGCGGGGGGTTACAATGAGCAGTTCTTC.

Of note for this clone: Other nucleotide sequences in the sample specify the same CDR3. V is TRBV11-2 and J is TRBJ2-7; TRBD1 might be the D (5 bases). Trimming stripped 1 base from V and 3 bases from J, with 7 bases between. There are 13 residues in the CDR3. CDR1 is SGHAT and CDR2 is FQNNGV in the germline V gene. This CDR3 reads CASSLAQGYEQYF. The CDR3 nucleotides are TGTGCCAGCAGCTTAGCCCAGGGCTACGAGCAGTACTTC.

V gene TRBV9 combines with J gene TRBJ2-2; TRBD1 aligns across 8 bases. V shed 0 bases, J shed 7 bases, and the junction held 11 bases outside the gene matches. Germline V CDR1 and CDR2: SGDLS, YYNGEE. The CDR3 contains 17 residues. The CDR3 here is CASSVGTGRSSDGELFF. CDR3 coding DNA: TGTGCCAGCAGCGTAGGGACAGGGAGGAGCTCCGACGGGGAGCTGTTTTTT.

The gene calls are TRBV5-5 and TRBJ1-5; a weak D match, TRBD1 (6 bases). V lost 3 bases to trimming and J lost 3 bases, with 16 bases between them. The CDR3 covers 16 residues. In germline, CDR1 is SGHKS, CDR2 YYEKEE (reference sequence). As DNA, the CDR3 is TGTGCCAGCAGCTGGGGGGCAGGCCCCACCAATCAGCCCCAGCATTTT. Its translation: CASSWGAGPTNQPQHF.

This sequence joins TRBV7-2 and TRBJ1-3, with D maybe TRBD1 (5 bases). The CDR3 runs 14 residues. V dropped 3 bases and J dropped 4 bases, with 10 bases sitting between them. Per the germline V gene, CDR1 is SGHTA and CDR2 is FQGNSA. This CDR3 reads CASSFRAPGNTIYF. The CDR3 DNA is TGTGCCAGCAGCTTCAGGGCGCCGGGAAACACCATATATTTT.

A single count supports this clone. The chain carries TRBV7-2 and TRBJ1-2; D is possibly TRBD1 (6 bases). Trimming removed 2 bases from V and 11 bases from J, with 12 bases in between. Per germline, CDR1 SGHTA and CDR2 FQGNSA. There are 12 residues in the CDR3. The CDR3 region is CASSLRGGSYTF. As DNA, the CDR3 is TGTGCCAGCAGCTTAAGGGGGGGCAGTTACACCTTC.

V gene TRBV6-1 combines with J gene TRBJ2-7; weak D call: TRBD1 (6 bases). Looked up from germline, CDR1 is MNHNS and CDR2 is SASEGT. This CDR3 has 15 residues. Trimming removed 2 bases from V and 5 bases from J, with 16 bases in between. CDR3 bases: TGTGCCAGCAGTGAAACGGCAGGGGCGGGCCACGAGCAGTACTTC. This encodes CASSETAGAGHEQYF.

The V call is TRBV25-1, the J call TRBJ2-1; 12 bases match TRBD1. The germline V gene has CDR1 MGHDK and CDR2 SYGVNS. Germline trimming cut 1 base from V and 8 bases from J; bases unmatched to any gene: 3. This CDR3 comprises 15 residues. The CDR3 coding sequence is TGTGCCAGCAGTGAATTAGGGACAGGGGGCTATGAGCAGTTCTTC. Encoded protein: CASSELGTGGYEQFF.

This clone came up many times. This chain links TRBV19 with TRBJ2-7, with TRBD2 matching over 9 bases. The V segment lost 5 bases and the J segment 4 bases; nucleotides outside the gene matches: 9. The CDR3 covers 15 residues. Germline values: CDR1 LNHDA, CDR2 SQIVND (reference sequence). The CDR3 spells CASSATSGGKYEQYF. CDR3 nucleotide sequence: TGTGCCAGTAGTGCTACCAGCGGGGGGAAATACGAGCAGTACTTC.

The V and J genes are TRBV7-9 and TRBJ1-2; the D is unclear. Germline CDR1 SEHNR, CDR2 FQNEAQ (reference sequence). The CDR3 consists of 14 residues. Trimming removed 1 base from V and 2 bases from J, with 8 bases in between. The CDR3 spells CASSLVSGNYGYTF. The CDR3, as DNA: TGTGCCAGCAGCTTAGTCTCGGGGAACTATGGCTACACCTTC. The full variable domain, rest sourced from reference TRBV7-9 and TRBJ1-2, is DTGVSQNPRHKITKRGQNVTFRCDPISEHNRLYWYRQTLGQGPEFLTYFQNEAQLEKSRLLSDRFSAERPKGSFSTLEIQRTEQGDSAMYLCASSLVSGNYGYTFGSGTRLTVV.

CDR3 protein: CASSTGTFANTGELFF. The DNA for the CDR3 is TGTGCCAGCAGCACCGGGACGTTCGCGAACACCGGGGAGCTGTTTTTT. This chain links TRBV5-5 with TRBJ2-2; D might be TRBD1 or TRBD2, each matching 5 bases. With 4 bases removed from V and 0 bases from J, the gap between germline ends came to 13 bases. Germline V gene lookup returns CDR1 SGHKS and CDR2 YYEKEE (reference sequence). The CDR3 runs 16 residues.

The rearrangement uses TRBV27 and TRBJ1-2, with a possible D match to TRBD1 (5 bases). The CDR3 is made up of 12 amino acids. Germline assignment: CDR1 MNHEY and CDR2 SMNVEV (reference sequence). V lost 7 bases, J lost 3 bases, and 9 bases lay in between. The CDR3 DNA follows: TGTGCCAGCAAGGGCAGGGACTATGGCTACACCTTC. Translated: CASKGRDYGYTF.

The V gene is TRBV6-1, the J gene TRBJ1-1, with TRBD1 as a possible D gene (5 bases). Germline loops: CDR1 MNHNS, CDR2 SASEGT. This CDR3 is 13 amino acids long. The V end was cut by 3 bases, the J end by 5 bases, with 10 bases between. CDR3 in DNA: TGTGCCAGCAGTGACAGGGCCCGGACTGAAGCTTTCTTT. Amino acid sequence: CASSDRARTEAFF.

CDR3 nucleotides: TGTGCCAGCAGCTACAGGACAGGGGTAAGCAATCAGCCCCAGCATTTT. This translates into CASSYRTGVSNQPQHF. This chain connects TRBV7-2 to TRBJ1-5; 9 bases fit TRBD1. V lost 4 bases and J lost 1; bases outside the gene matches: 5. Germline V gives CDR1 SGHTA, CDR2 FQGNSA. There are 16 residues in the CDR3.